This T cell receptor beta chain is drawn from a study of shared clonotypes between healthy human individuals. Study-wide background: Per donor, CD8 memory used one plate, CD8 naive used two, CD4 memory used three and CD4 naive used three. Broader study findings: Clonotype sharing across a few donors was observed for around 4.8% of naive CD4 clonotypes. Sample collection involved blood only; tissue repertoires are likely different.

On this clone itself: What it binds is unknown.

Partitioning of CD4+ cells yielded a CD45RA+ naive subset and a CD45RA-negative memory subset. Profiled with immunoSEQ multiplex PCR; TCRdb holds only in-frame clones, not every one. The sample has over a million clones, 60% to 80% seen once. The ends were cut back, 2 bases at V and 2 bases at J, with 11 bases in the middle. Germline CDR1 SGHRS, CDR2 YFSETQ. CDR3 length: 14 residues. The chain carries TRBV5-1 and TRBJ2-7; the D gene is possibly TRBD1 (5 bases). The receptor's source is a young man in good health. The sequenced sample consisted of memory CD4+ T cells sorted from blood. Sample subset: CD45RA-negative fraction. CDR3 sequence reads: CASSLEDTTYEQYF. DNA for the CDR3: TGCGCCAGCAGCTTAGAGGACACCACCTACGAGCAGTACTTC.